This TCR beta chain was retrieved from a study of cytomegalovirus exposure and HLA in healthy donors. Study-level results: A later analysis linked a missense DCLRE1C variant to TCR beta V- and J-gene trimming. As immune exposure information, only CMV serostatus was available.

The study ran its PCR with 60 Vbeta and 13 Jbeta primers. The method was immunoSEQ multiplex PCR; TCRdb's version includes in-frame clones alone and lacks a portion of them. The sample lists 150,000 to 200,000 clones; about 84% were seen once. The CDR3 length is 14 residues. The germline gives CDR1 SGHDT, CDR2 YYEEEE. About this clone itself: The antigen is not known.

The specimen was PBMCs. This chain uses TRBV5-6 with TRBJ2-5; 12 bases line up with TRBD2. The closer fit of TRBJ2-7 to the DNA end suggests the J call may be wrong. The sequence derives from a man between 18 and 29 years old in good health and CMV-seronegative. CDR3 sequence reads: CASSRTSGDYEQYF. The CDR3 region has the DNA TGTGCCAGCAGCCGGACTAGCGGGGACTACGAGCAGTACTTC.